This T cell receptor (beta chain) was documented in a study of shared clonotypes between healthy human individuals. Study observations and caveats: Sorted-subset sequencing was shown by rarefaction to be incomplete despite large depth. Between a handful of donors, naive CD4 clonotypes were shared at a level of around 4.8%. Among the subsets, naive ones generally showed larger estimated richness than memory ones. When compared with the clonotypes that were shared by all four sorted-subset donors, the non-shared clonotypes turned out to have lower generation probabilities.

Sequenced by immunoSEQ multiplex PCR; TCRdb stores in-frame clones only, minus some. The sample includes 850,000 to 1,200,000 clones, more than 60% of them seen just once. Regarding this clone: Its antigen is currently unknown.

The sample consisted of memory CD4+ T cells sorted from blood. Subset here: CD45RA-negative fraction. This TCR was recovered from a man aged 18 to 30 in good health.

CDR3 residues: CASSINEQFF. The DNA for the CDR3 is TGTGCCAGCAGCATCAATGAGCAGTTCTTC. V usage is TRBV7-2 and J usage is TRBJ2-1; D not certain. Germline V CDR1 and CDR2: SGHTA, FQGNSA. Deletions cut 5 bases from V and 6 bases from J, with 2 bases between. The length of the CDR3 is 10 residues. Filled out from reference TRBV7-2 and TRBJ2-1, the complete variable domain reads GAGVSQSPSNKVTEKGKDVELRCDPISGHTALYWYRQSLGQGLEFLIYFQGNSAPDKSGLPSDRFSAERTGGSVSTLTIQRTQQEDSAVYLCASSINEQFFGPGTRLTVL.